A single sample gave rise to the 17 T cell receptor beta chains below, sequenced in a study of shared clonotypes between healthy human individuals. Measured with immunoSEQ multiplex PCR; TCRdb has only the in-frame clones, and not every one. Of about 2.2 million clones listed, around 95% were seen once; the top ten hold more than 1.5%. CD8 cells regarded as naive lacked CD45RO, were positively chosen for CCR7, and omitted terminally differentiated effector memory CD45RA+ cells. The sample consisted of naive CD8+ T cells from PBMCs. Receptor source: a man aged 18 to 30 in good health. Some clones in this sample may be carry-over from other donors' samples.

The V call is TRBV5-1, the J call TRBJ1-1; no clear D. Germline values: CDR1 SGHRS, CDR2 YFSETQ. The V gene lost 1 base and the J gene lost 5 bases, with 15 bases spanning the gap. CDR3 length: 15 amino acids. CDR3 loop: CASSLSYRAATEAFF. In DNA, the CDR3 is TGCGCCAGCAGCTTGAGCTACAGAGCCGCTACTGAAGCTTTCTTT.

The rearrangement links TRBV5-1 to TRBJ2-2; D call uncertain. Trimming took 9 bases from V and 3 from J, leaving 18 bases between them. The CDR3 loop spans 15 amino acids. In germline, CDR1 is SGHRS, CDR2 YFSETQ. The CDR3 sequence is CATSNGGPHTGELFF. CDR3 DNA: TGCGCCACCTCAAACGGTGGGCCCCACACCGGGGAGCTGTTTTTT.

In the case of this clone: Other DNA sequences of this sample code for an identical CDR3. The chain recombines TRBV9 with TRBJ1-2, with 8 bases fitting TRBD1. Trimming removed 0 bases from V and 4 bases from J; junction bases left unmatched: 2. Germline V gene lookup returns CDR1 SGDLS and CDR2 YYNGEE. This CDR3 has 14 residues. As DNA, the CDR3 is TGTGCCAGCAGCGTAGGGACAGGGACCTATGGCTACACCTTC. It translates to CASSVGTGTYGYTF.

CDR3 in DNA: TGTGCCGGAGGAGGGATCCTAGCGGGAACCTACGAGCAGTACTTC. As protein: CAGGGILAGTYEQYF. This chain uses TRBV9 with TRBJ2-7, with TRBD2 matching 9 bases. This CDR3 contains 15 residues. The germline V gene has CDR1 SGDLS and CDR2 YYNGEE. The junction had 13 bases not matched to a gene; V was cut back by 10 bases and J by 2 bases.

This clone appeared a few times. The CDR3 region is CASSYATEAFF. CDR3 in DNA: TGTGCCAGCAGCTACGCCACTGAAGCTTTCTTT. The chain combines TRBV11-2 with TRBJ1-1; D not certain. Trimming stripped 4 bases from V and 4 bases from J, with 4 bases between. Germline CDR1 reads SGHAT; CDR2 reads FQNNGV. This CDR3 has 11 residues.

V is TRBV30 and J is TRBJ2-1; a weak D match, TRBD2 (6 bases). V shed 4 bases and J shed 10 bases, with 14 bases lying between them. The CDR3 length is 12 residues. From germline, CDR1 is GTSNPN and CDR2 SVGIG (reference sequence). In nucleotides, the CDR3 is TGTGCCTGGAAGGCGGGACTCCCGGAGCAGTTCTTC. The encoded protein is CAWKAGLPEQFF.

This clone was found a few times. This sequence joins TRBV6-1 and TRBJ1-1; 8 bases agree with TRBD1. Trimming removed 6 bases from V and 4 bases from J; junction bases left unmatched: 4. The CDR3 totals 13 residues. Germline V gene lookup returns CDR1 MNHNS and CDR2 SASEGT. The CDR3 sequence: CASRAGTGTEAFF. CDR3 bases: TGTGCCAGCAGGGCCGGGACAGGCACTGAAGCTTTCTTT.

The J gene is TRBJ2-5, the V gene TRBV11-2, with D uncertain. CDR1 and CDR2 from the germline V gene are SGHAT and FQNNGV. The CDR3 is 15 amino acids. Between the trimmed V and J ends, which lost 4 bases and 2 bases, there was a span of 14 bases. CDR3 in amino acids: CASSSSTRLQETQYF. The CDR3 bases are TGTGCCAGCAGCTCGAGTACCCGACTGCAAGAGACCCAGTACTTC.

This clone was recorded only once. The rearrangement links TRBV5-5 to TRBJ2-7; 8 nucleotides match TRBD2. V shed 3 bases, J shed 4 bases, and the junction held 15 bases outside the gene matches. This CDR3 is 17 amino acids long. In germline, CDR1 is SGHKS, CDR2 YYEKEE (reference sequence). The DNA of the CDR3 is TGTGCCAGCAGCTCGGGAACTATAGCGGGAATCGTTTACGAGCAGTACTTC. Protein sequence: CASSSGTIAGIVYEQYF.

The rearrangement joins TRBV27 to TRBJ2-1; D is unclear. Germline V gives CDR1 MNHEY, CDR2 SMNVEV (reference sequence). The CDR3 length is 16 residues. Trimming removed 3 bases from V and 0 bases from J, with 12 bases in between. The CDR3 DNA follows: TGTGCCAGCAGTTTTCCCAGCGTCCGCTCCTACAATGAGCAGTTCTTC. This translates into CASSFPSVRSYNEQFF.

The chain has TRBV30 and TRBJ2-3, with D uncertain. Trimming stripped 4 bases from V and 2 bases from J, with 13 bases between. The length of the CDR3 is 14 residues. The V gene's germline CDR1 is GTSNPN and CDR2 SVGIG (reference sequence). In DNA, the CDR3 is TGTGCCTGGACTCAGATCGGAGACACAGATACGCAGTATTTT. Translating gives CAWTQIGDTDTQYF.

The V and J genes are TRBV2 and TRBJ2-1, with 8 nucleotides matching TRBD1. The CDR3 extends over 14 amino acids. The ends lost 6 bases at V and 2 bases at J; junction bases unmatched: 3. Germline lookup yields CDR1 SNHLY and CDR2 FYNNEI. The CDR3 here is CASRDRATYNEQFF. In DNA form, the CDR3 reads TGTGCCAGCAGGGACAGGGCTACCTACAATGAGCAGTTCTTC.

CDR3 DNA: TGTGCCAGTCGGACAGGGCCTCTCAATGAGCAGTTCTTC. It specifies CASRTGPLNEQFF. The rearrangement uses TRBV19 and TRBJ2-1; TRBD1 matches 8 bases. CDR3 length equals 13 residues. In germline, CDR1 is LNHDA, CDR2 SQIVND (reference sequence). The V and J ends lost 8 bases and 6 bases, in that order; junction bases with no gene match: 6.

This sequence joins TRBV4-1 and TRBJ2-1, with D perhaps matching TRBD2 (5 bases). Trimming left V 6 bases short and J 0 bases short, with 12 bases between. Germline values: CDR1 MGHRA, CDR2 YSYEKL. CDR3 length: 15 amino acids. The CDR3 loop reads CASSPGESSYNEQFF. The DNA for the CDR3 is TGCGCCAGCAGTCCCGGGGAAAGCTCCTACAATGAGCAGTTCTTC.

The chain employs TRBV28 and TRBJ1-5; D gene uncertain. The CDR3 has 16 amino acids. Germline values: CDR1 MDHEN, CDR2 SYDVKM. The V and J ends lost 8 bases and 4 bases respectively, with 21 bases between them. The CDR3 DNA sequence: TGTGCCAGCGGTCACTTTTCTTTGGCGGGGAATCAGCCCCAGCATTTT. It encodes CASGHFSLAGNQPQHF.

Notes on this clone: Within the sample, other DNA sequences also encode this same CDR3. The V gene is TRBV4-1, the J gene TRBJ1-2, with D unclear. CDR1 and CDR2 from the germline V gene are MGHRA and YSYEKL. V lost 0 bases to trimming and J lost 4 bases, with 9 bases between them. The CDR3 contains 14 residues. CDR3 nucleotide sequence: TGCGCCAGCAGCCAAGATAGGGCAGCCTATGGCTACACCTTC. It specifies CASSQDRAAYGYTF.

The genes are TRBV6-1 and TRBJ2-3, with 10 positions matching TRBD1. Per the germline V gene, CDR1 is MNHNS and CDR2 is SASEGT. The CDR3 is 19 amino acids. Losses at the gene ends were 1 base for V and 3 bases for J; bases not matched to a gene: 13. CDR3 DNA sequence: TGTGCCAGCAGTGAAGTAGGAGTCCCGGGACAGGGGTTAACAGATACGCAGTATTTT. Amino acids: CASSEVGVPGQGLTDTQYF.